Each of the 20 T cell receptor beta chains below was sequenced from the same sample in a study of Graves' ophthalmopathy and Graves' hyperthyroidism. TCR beta CDR3 regions were amplified from RNA transcripts. First-round RT-PCR relied on HTBI primers, and a second-round multiplex PCR came next. TCRdb redid the calling of the multiplex PCR reads with MiXCR, one entry per CDR3 protein. The sample records some 410,000 distinct CDR3 sequences, roughly 21% being singletons. Source material: peripheral blood. The receptors were sampled from a woman aged 18-29 years with stable Graves' hyperthyroidism.

This clonotype was recorded at least ten times. The J gene is TRBJ2-7, the V gene TRBV12-3 or TRBV12-4, with D unclear. The CDR3 has 13 residues. The V and J ends lost 3 bases and 1 base respectively, with 7 bases between them. The CDR3 DNA sequence: TGTGCCAGCAGTTTCTGGCAATCCTACGAGCAGTACTTC. Translating gives CASSFWQSYEQYF.

The V and J genes are TRBV11-2 and TRBJ2-5; D call uncertain. V lost 0 bases to trimming and J lost 6 bases, with 11 bases between them. Germline CDR1 reads SGHAT; CDR2 reads FQNNGV. The CDR3 has 14 amino acids. The CDR3 protein is CASSLEGPFQTQYF. The CDR3 DNA sequence: TGTGCCAGCAGCTTAGAAGGTCCCTTCCAGACCCAGTACTTC.

This clonotype has only a few counts. This rearrangement joins TRBV11-1 to TRBJ1-3; maybe TRBD1 (6 bases). This CDR3 contains 17 residues. Germline CDR1 SGHAT, CDR2 FQDESV (reference sequence). V was clipped by 7 bases and J by 0 bases, with 19 bases between them. The CDR3 sequence is CASTLGAGGDSGNTIYF. CDR3 nucleotide sequence: TGTGCCAGCACCTTGGGGGCAGGAGGAGACTCTGGAAACACCATATATTTT.

This clonotype occurred many times. V is TRBV24-1 and J is TRBJ1-1; D is unresolved. V was cut by 9 bases and J by 0 bases, with 13 bases left in between. Germline V lookup: CDR1 KGHDR, CDR2 SFDVKD. This CDR3 spans 14 amino acids. CDR3 residues: CATRLPRMNTEAFF. The CDR3 bases are TGTGCCACCCGGCTTCCACGAATGAACACTGAAGCTTTCTTT.

This clonotype showed up many times. The chain couples TRBV3-1 to TRBJ2-5; 9 bases fit TRBD2. From germline, CDR1 is LGHDT and CDR2 YNNKEL (reference sequence). Trimming removed 1 base from V and 1 base from J; junction bases left unmatched: 4. The CDR3 length is 16 residues. The DNA for the CDR3 is TGTGCCAGCAGCCAAGCGACTAGCGGCCTCCAAGAGACCCAGTACTTC. Translated, it gives CASSQATSGLQETQYF.

This clonotype was observed at least ten times. The chain couples TRBV12-3 or TRBV12-4 to TRBJ2-5; D uncertain. V lost 5 bases and J 5 bases, leaving 9 bases between the germline ends. The length of the CDR3 is 12 residues. In DNA form, the CDR3 reads TGTGCCAGCAGTCCCCCCCGGGAGACCCAGTACTTC. Protein: CASSPPRETQYF.

As to this clonotype: Given a much more abundant clone one base away, this may be a read error. The chain carries TRBV28 and TRBJ2-2, with TRBD2 as a possible D gene (5 bases). Looked up from germline, CDR1 is MDHEN and CDR2 is SYDVKM. This CDR3 is built from 14 residues. CDR3 sequence: CAGSPGIYIGELFF. The DNA for the CDR3 is TGTGCCGGCAGTCCCGGGATCTATATCGGGGAGCTGTTTTTT.

This clonotype was counted many times. A much larger clone sits a single nucleotide away, making a read error possible. The V gene is TRBV10-3, the J gene TRBJ2-7, with 7 nucleotides matching TRBD1. V was pared by 4 bases and J by 6 bases, with 0 bases of the junction left unmatched. Germline loops: CDR1 ENHRY, CDR2 SYGVKD. The CDR3 has 11 amino acids. In DNA form, the CDR3 reads TGTGCCATCAGTGGACAGGGCGAGCAGTACTTC. It encodes CAISGQGEQYF.

Many counts were recorded for this clonotype. The V gene is TRBV7-8, the J gene TRBJ2-2; 8 bases line up with TRBD1. The length of the CDR3 is 16 residues. Germline V gives CDR1 SGHVS, CDR2 FQNEAQ. The V segment lost 5 bases and the J segment 5 bases; nucleotides outside the gene matches: 10. CDR3: CASSADRGLGTGELFF. The CDR3 DNA sequence: TGTGCCAGCAGCGCAGACAGGGGTTTAGGGACCGGGGAGCTGTTTTTT.

This chain connects TRBV4-1 to TRBJ1-6; 9 bases line up with TRBD1. Germline V lookup: CDR1 MGHRA, CDR2 YSYEKL. Trimming at V came to 3 bases and at J to 7 bases, leaving 4 bases not matched to a gene. This CDR3 has 15 residues. CDR3 DNA sequence: TGCGCCAGCAGCCAGAGGACAGGGGTAAATTCACCCCTCCACTTT. Amino acids: CASSQRTGVNSPLHF.

A word on this clonotype: Possible read error: a much larger clone is one base away. V and J are TRBV11-2 and TRBJ1-2; D possibly corresponds to TRBD1 (5 bases). V shed 0 bases and J shed 0 bases, with 11 bases lying between them. The V gene's germline CDR1 is SGHAT and CDR2 FQNNGV. CDR3 size: 16 residues. The CDR3 sequence is CASSLDGRQSNYGYTF. Here the CDR3 DNA reads TGTGCCAGCAGCTTAGATGGGAGACAGTCTAACTATGGCTACACCTTC.

Comments on this clonotype: This may be a read error, as it is one base from a much larger clone. Since the CDR3 does not end with the conserved phenylalanine or tryptophan, this likely comes from a read error. This chain connects TRBV12-3 or TRBV12-4 to TRBJ1-5, with D tentatively TRBD1 (5 bases). The CDR3 runs to 15 residues. V dropped 1 base and J dropped 5 bases, with 12 bases sitting between them. CDR3 nucleotides: TGTGCCAGCAGTTTAGTGGGGCCCAGGGATCAGCCCCAGCATTAT. As protein: CASSLVGPRDQPQHY.

The rearrangement uses TRBV11-1 and TRBJ1-2, with TRBD1 identical over 7 bases. The V and J ends lost 2 bases and 7 bases, in that order; junction bases with no gene match: 13. Germline CDR1 and CDR2: SGHAT and FQDESV (reference sequence). This CDR3 is built from 16 residues. The CDR3 region is CASSLILGQDMGGYTF. Here the CDR3 DNA reads TGTGCCAGCAGCTTAATCCTCGGACAGGATATGGGTGGCTACACCTTC.

This clonotype was seen repeatedly, ten times or more. This CDR3 reads CASSPGLGAGELFF. The CDR3 DNA follows: TGTGCCAGCAGTCCGGGCCTGGGGGCCGGGGAGCTGTTTTTT. The V and J genes are TRBV12-3 or TRBV12-4 and TRBJ2-2; either TRBD1 or TRBD2 may supply D (5 bases each). The V gene lost 5 bases and the J gene lost 6 bases, with 13 bases spanning the gap. The CDR3 is 14 residues long.

In this sample, this clonotype turned up many times. The DNA for the CDR3 is TGTGCCAGCAGTTTCCGGGCGACCAGGCAGCCCCAGCATTTT. Translated, it gives CASSFRATRQPQHF. The chain has TRBV12-3 or TRBV12-4 and TRBJ1-5; no definite D call. Trimming cost V 3 bases and J 7 bases, with 13 bases left between them. CDR3 length equals 14 residues.

At least ten counts were recorded for this clonotype. The rearrangement links TRBV19 to TRBJ2-6; D perhaps matches TRBD1 (6 bases). Germline loops: CDR1 LNHDA, CDR2 SQIVND (reference sequence). V dropped 7 bases and J dropped 0 bases, with 16 bases sitting between them. The CDR3 has 17 residues. The CDR3 DNA reads as TGTGCCAGTATAAAGGGGGACCCTCTCTCTGGGGCCAACGTCCTGACTTTC. Protein sequence: CASIKGDPLSGANVLTF.

The chain has TRBV11-2 and TRBJ1-1; TRBD1 matches at 7 bases. Germline V lookup: CDR1 SGHAT, CDR2 FQNNGV. This CDR3 has 13 amino acids. J gave up 4 bases and V 5 bases, and 4 bases lay outside the gene matches. This CDR3 is CASSISGGTEAFF. The CDR3 region has the DNA TGTGCCAGCAGCATTTCAGGGGGCACTGAAGCTTTCTTT. Full variable domain (remainder filled in from reference TRBV11-2 and TRBJ1-1): EAGVAQSPRYKIIEKRQSVAFWCNPISGHATLYWYQQILGQGPKLLIQFQNNGVVDDSQLPKDRFSAERLKGVDSTLKIQPAKLEDSAVYLCASSISGGTEAFFGQGTRLTVV.

This clonotype turned up a few times. CDR3 nucleotide sequence: TGTGCCAGCAGTTTGGCGACGGGGAACACTGAAGCTTTCTTT. This translates into CASSLATGNTEAFF. The chain has TRBV28 and TRBJ1-1, with D unclear. The ends were cut back, 3 bases at V and 1 base at J, with 9 bases in the middle. Germline V CDR1 and CDR2: MDHEN, SYDVKM. The CDR3 sequence is 14 residues long.

The chain has TRBV3-1 and TRBJ2-7, with D unresolved. CDR3 size: 14 residues. Germline lookup yields CDR1 LGHDT and CDR2 YNNKEL (reference sequence). V lost 0 bases and J 4 bases, leaving 10 bases between the germline ends. DNA for the CDR3: TGTGCCAGCAGCCAAGATGTCTCTTCTTACGAGCAGTACTTC. This sequence encodes CASSQDVSSYEQYF.

The gene calls are TRBV28 and TRBJ2-7; 11 bases are shared with TRBD2. CDR3 length: 15 residues. Germline V gives CDR1 MDHEN, CDR2 SYDVKM. V trimming: 7 bases; J trimming: 4 bases; junction bases outside the gene matches: 9. The CDR3 spells CASNLLAGEAYEQYF. In nucleotides, the CDR3 is TGTGCCAGCAACCTACTAGCGGGAGAGGCATACGAGCAGTACTTC.